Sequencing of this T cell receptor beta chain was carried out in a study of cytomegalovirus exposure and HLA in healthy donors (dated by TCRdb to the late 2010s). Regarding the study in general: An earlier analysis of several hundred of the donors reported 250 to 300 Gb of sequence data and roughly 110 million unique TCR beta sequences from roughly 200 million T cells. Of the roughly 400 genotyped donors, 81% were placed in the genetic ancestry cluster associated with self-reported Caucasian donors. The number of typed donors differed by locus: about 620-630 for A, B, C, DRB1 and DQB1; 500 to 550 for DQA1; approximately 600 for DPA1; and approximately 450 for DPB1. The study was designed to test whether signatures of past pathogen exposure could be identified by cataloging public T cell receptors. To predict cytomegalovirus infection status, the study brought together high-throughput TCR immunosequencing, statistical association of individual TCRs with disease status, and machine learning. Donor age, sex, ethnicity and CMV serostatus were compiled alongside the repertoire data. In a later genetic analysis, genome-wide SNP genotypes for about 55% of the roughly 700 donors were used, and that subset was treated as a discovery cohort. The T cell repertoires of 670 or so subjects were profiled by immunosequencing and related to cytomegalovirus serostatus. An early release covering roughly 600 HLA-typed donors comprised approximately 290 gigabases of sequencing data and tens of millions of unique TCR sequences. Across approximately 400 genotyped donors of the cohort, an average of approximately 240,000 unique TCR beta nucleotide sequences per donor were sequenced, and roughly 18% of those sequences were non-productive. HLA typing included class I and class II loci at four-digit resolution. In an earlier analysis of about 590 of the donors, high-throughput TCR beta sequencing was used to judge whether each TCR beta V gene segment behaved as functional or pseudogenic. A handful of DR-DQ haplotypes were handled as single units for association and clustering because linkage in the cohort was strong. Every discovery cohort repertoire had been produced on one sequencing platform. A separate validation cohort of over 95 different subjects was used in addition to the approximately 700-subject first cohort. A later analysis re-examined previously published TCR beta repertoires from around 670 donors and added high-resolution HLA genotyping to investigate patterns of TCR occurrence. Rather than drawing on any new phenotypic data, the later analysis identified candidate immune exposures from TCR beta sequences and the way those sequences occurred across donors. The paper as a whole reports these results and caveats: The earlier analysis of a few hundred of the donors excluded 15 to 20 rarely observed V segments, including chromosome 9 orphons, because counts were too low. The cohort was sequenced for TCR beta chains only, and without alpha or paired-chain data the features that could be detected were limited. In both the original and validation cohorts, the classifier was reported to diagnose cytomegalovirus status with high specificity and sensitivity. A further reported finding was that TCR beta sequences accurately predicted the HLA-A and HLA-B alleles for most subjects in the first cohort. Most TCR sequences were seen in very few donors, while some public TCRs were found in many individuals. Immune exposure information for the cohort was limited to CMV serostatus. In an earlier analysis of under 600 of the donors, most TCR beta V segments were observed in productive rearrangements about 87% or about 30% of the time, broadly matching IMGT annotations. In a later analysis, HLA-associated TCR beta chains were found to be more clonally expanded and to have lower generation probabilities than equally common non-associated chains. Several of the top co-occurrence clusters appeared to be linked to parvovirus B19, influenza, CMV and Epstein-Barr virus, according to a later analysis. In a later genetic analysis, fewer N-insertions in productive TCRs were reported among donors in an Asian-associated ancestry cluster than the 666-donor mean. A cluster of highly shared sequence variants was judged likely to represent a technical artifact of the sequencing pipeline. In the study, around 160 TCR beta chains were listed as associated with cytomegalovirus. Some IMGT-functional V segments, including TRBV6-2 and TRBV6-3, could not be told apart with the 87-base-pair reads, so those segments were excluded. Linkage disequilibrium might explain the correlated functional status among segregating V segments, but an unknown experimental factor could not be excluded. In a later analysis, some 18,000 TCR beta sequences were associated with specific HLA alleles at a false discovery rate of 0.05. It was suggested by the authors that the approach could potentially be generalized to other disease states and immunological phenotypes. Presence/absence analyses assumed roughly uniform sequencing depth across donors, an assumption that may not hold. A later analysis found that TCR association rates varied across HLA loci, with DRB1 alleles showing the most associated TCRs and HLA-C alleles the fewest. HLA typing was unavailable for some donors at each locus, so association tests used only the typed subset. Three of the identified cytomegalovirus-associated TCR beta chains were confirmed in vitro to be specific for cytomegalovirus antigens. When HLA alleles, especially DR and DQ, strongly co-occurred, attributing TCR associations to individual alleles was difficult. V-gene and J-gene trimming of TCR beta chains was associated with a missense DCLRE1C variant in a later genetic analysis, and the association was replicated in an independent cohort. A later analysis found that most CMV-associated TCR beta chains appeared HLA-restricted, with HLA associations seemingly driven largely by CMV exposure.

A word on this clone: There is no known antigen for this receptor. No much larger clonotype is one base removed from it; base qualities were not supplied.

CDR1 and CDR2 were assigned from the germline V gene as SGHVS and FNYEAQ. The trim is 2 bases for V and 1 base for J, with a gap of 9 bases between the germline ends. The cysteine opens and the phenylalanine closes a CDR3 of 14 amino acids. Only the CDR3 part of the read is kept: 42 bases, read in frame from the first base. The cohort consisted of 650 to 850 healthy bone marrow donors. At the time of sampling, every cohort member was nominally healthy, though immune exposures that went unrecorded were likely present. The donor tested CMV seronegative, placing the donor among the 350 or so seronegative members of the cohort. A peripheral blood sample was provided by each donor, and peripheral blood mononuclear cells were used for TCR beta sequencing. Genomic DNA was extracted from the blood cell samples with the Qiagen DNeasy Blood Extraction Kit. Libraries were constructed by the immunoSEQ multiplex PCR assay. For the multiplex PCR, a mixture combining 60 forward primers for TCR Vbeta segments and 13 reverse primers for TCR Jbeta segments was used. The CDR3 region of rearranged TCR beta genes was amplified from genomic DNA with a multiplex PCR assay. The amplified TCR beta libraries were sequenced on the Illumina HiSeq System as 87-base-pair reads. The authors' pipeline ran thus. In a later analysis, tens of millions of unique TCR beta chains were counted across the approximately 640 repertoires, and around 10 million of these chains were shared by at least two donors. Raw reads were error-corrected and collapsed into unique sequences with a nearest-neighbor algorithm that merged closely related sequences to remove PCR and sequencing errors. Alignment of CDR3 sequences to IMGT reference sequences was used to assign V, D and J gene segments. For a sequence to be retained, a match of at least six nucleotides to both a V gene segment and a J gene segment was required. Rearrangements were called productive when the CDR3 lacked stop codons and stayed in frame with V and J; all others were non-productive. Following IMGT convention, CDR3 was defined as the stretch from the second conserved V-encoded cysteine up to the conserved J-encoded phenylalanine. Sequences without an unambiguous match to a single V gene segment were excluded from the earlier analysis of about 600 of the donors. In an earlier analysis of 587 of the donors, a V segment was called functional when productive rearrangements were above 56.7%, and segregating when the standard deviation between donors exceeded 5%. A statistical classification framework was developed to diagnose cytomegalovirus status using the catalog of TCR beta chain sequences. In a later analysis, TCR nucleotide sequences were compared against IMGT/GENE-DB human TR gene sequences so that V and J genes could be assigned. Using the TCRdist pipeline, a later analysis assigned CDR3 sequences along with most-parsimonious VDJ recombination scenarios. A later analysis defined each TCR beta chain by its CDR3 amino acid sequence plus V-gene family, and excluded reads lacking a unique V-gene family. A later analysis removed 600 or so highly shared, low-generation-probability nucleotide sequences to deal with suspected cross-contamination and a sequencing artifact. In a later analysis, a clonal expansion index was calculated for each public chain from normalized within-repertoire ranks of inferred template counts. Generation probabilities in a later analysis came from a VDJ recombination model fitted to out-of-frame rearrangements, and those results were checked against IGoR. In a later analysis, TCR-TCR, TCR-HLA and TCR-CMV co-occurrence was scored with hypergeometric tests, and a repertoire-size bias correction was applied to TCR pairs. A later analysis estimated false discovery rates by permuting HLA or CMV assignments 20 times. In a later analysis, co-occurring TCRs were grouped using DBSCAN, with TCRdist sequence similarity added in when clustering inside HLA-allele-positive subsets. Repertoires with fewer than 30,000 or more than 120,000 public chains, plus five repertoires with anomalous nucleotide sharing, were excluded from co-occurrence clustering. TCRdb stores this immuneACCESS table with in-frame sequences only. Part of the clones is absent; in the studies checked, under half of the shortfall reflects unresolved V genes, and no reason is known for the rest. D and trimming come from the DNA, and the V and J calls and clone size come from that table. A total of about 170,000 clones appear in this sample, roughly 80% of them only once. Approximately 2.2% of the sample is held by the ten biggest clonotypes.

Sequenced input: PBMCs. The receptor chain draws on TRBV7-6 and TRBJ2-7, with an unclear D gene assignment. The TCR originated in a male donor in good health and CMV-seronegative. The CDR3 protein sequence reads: CASSLFPGSYEQYF. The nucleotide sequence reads TGTGCCAGCAGCTTATTTCCAGGTTCCTACGAGCAGTACTTC.